This T cell receptor (beta chain) came from a study of blood T cell repertoires in COVID-19. Looking at the study overall: Material from acute and convalescent COVID-19 was sourced from the United States, Italy and Spain.

Two consecutive negative NP/OP PCR tests, clearance, or resolved symptoms defined Cohort 3 recovery. As processed by the authors: Quantification of nucleated cells was approximated via reference gene primer amplification. The repertoire was sequenced with immunoSEQ multiplex PCR; TCRdb's copy has only in-frame clones and lacks some. That table supplies the V and J calls and clone size; D and trimming were determined from the DNA. The repertoire holds roughly 500,000 clones, with roughly 90% as singletons. The sequenced material came from PBMCs or T cells enriched from blood (not recorded which). This clonotype was obtained from a woman aged 40-49 years who had recovered from COVID-19.

Here the CDR3 DNA reads TGTGCCAGCAGCCCCGGGTCAGGAAACACCATATATTTT. Protein sequence: CASSPGSGNTIYF. This rearrangement joins TRBV2 to TRBJ1-3; D remains unclear. CDR3 length: 13 residues. V dropped 6 bases and J dropped 4 bases, with 10 bases sitting between them. CDR1 is SNHLY, CDR2 FYNNEI, per germline.